This T cell receptor beta chain was retrieved from a study of Ad26.COV2.S vaccination and SARS-CoV-2 variants (dated by TCRdb to about 2021). At the level of the whole study: Vaccine-arm donors came from COV1001, a multicentre, randomized, double-blind, placebo-controlled phase I-IIa trial of Ad26.COV2.S in healthy adults. Blinding of investigators to trial group allocation was maintained during experiments and outcome assessment. Trial participants were randomized into five groups of five, in which low-dose or high-dose Ad26.COV2.S was given once or twice, or placebo was given on both occasions. A total of around 32 samples were included in the TCR-sequenced set, comprising around 19 Ad26.COV2.S vaccine recipients, 5 placebo recipients and 8 SARS-CoV-2 convalescent individuals. TCRbeta repertoire sequencing served as the tool for gauging how specific and how broad the SARS-CoV-2-reactive T cell receptors were following Ad26.COV2.S vaccination. Ad26.COV2.S was administered intramuscularly at 5 x 10^10 or 1 x 10^11 viral particles, either as a single shot or as two shots given 56 days apart.

This specimen's treatment or condition label, interpreted: some 20 received Ad26.COV2.S at low or high dose, single or two shots; about 5 received placebo; per-sample allocation not given. For vaccine and placebo recipients, repertoires were sequenced using samples collected on day 63 after the first injection. Cohort 1b enrolled 20 to 30 adults aged 18-55 years at a single site in Boston, USA, between 29 July and 7 August 2020. Ad26.COV2.S consisted of a replication-incompetent adenovirus type 26 vector by which a prefusion-stabilized SARS-CoV-2 spike protein from the original Wuhan strain was expressed. TCRbeta CDR3 regions were sequenced with the immunoSEQ Assay. After extraction, genomic DNA underwent amplification by bias-controlled multiplex PCR, followed by high-throughput sequencing. On the authors' methods: To quantify the absolute abundance of every unique TCRbeta CDR3 region, sequences were collapsed and filtered. T cell fraction was estimated by normalizing TCRbeta template counts to usable DNA, with usable DNA measured through amplification of reference genes found in all nucleated cells. Repertoire TCRs were annotated as SARS-CoV-2-specific when V gene, CDR3 amino acid sequence and J gene were exactly matched to a known reactive TCR set. The reference SARS-CoV-2 TCR set came from MIRA and was filtered for enrichment in COVID-19-positive ImmuneCODE repertoires, removing public or cross-reactive TCRs. Based on the MIRA antigens, annotated TCRs were further analysed at the level of specific ORF or position within ORF. Breadth was defined as annotated unique rearrangements over total unique productive rearrangements; depth was the summed frequency of those rearrangements. Two-sided Wilcoxon rank-sum tests were applied when comparing TCR breadth between groups. This is the immuneACCESS table as TCRdb keeps it, with only in-frame sequences that have V and J called. A part of the clones is gone; compared with another copy, unresolved V genes explain less than half, and the rest is unexplained. D and trimming were read from the DNA, whereas the V and J calls and clone size are those reported in that table. The sample includes about 440,000 clones, with about nine tenths observed a single time. Approximately 4.3% of the sample comes from the top ten.

Comment on this clone: Its antigen has not been determined. No much larger clonotype is one base removed from it; base qualities were not supplied.

From the germline V gene, CDR1 is SGHTA and CDR2 is FQGNSA. V is trimmed back by 6 bases and J by 2 bases, and the junction contains 8 bases that no gene match accounts for. From cysteine to phenylalanine, the CDR3 is 16 amino acids long. The DNA shown is the 48-base CDR3, in frame from base 1. Paper-wide results and their limitations: Vaccine and placebo recipients had comparable non-spike TCR breadth, which fits with the vaccine containing only spike. Ad26.COV2.S recipients had higher spike-specific TCR breadth than placebo recipients (P = 0.0014). Substantial breadth of spike-specific CD8+ and CD4+ T cell responses was reported after vaccination. The study was not powered for comparison of responses between vaccine doses or regimens. The authors noted that the TCR breadth and depth analyses may have underestimated total T cell responses.

The sequence derives from a person between 18 and 65 years old who received the Ad26.COV2.S COVID-19 vaccine or a placebo. The V and J segments used are TRBV7-2 and TRBJ2-1; 9 bases in the middle match TRBD2. The sequencing here drew on peripheral blood, taken in a trial of Ad26.COV2.S vaccine versus placebo. The DNA sequence is as follows: TGTGCCAGCAGGCCCCCCAGCGGGAGGACCTACAATGAGCAGTTCTTC. Its protein product is CASRPPSGRTYNEQFF.